This T cell receptor beta chain stems from a study of T cells in Graves' hyperthyroidism and ophthalmopathy. V dropped 3 bases and J dropped 4 bases, with 15 bases sitting between them. Germline CDR1 is DFQATT and CDR2 is SNEGSKA (reference sequence). This CDR3 is 14 amino acids long. Using RNA transcripts as the source, TCR beta CDR3 regions were amplified. Primed by the HTBI set, a first-round RT-PCR was run on the TCR CDR3. TCRdb ran MiXCR on the multiplex PCR reads and lists one entry per CDR3 protein. The sample has approximately 300,000 distinct CDR3 sequences; 15% to 20% are singletons. This chain connects TRBV20-1 to TRBJ2-5; D might be TRBD1 or TRBD2, each matching 5 bases. The receptor's source is a woman aged 55-69 years with Graves' ophthalmopathy. Specimen: blood. In DNA, the CDR3 is TGCAGTGCTAGGGCCGGGACGGGCGGAGAGACCCAGTACTTC. Protein: CSARAGTGGETQYF.